This TCR beta chain came from a study of early T cells in non-severe SARS-CoV-2 infection. TCRdb itself ran the 5' RACE reads through MiXCR, one entry per CDR3 protein. The sample lists roughly 30,000 distinct CDR3 sequences, around 6% occurring once. The CDR3 has 16 residues. The V gene end was trimmed by 5 bases and the J gene end by 8 bases; junction bases not matched to a gene: 8. Germline values: CDR1 SGHRS, CDR2 YFSETQ. This clonotype was obtained from an adult who was a healthcare worker with PCR-confirmed SARS-CoV-2 infection or an uninfected control (not recorded which). J is TRBJ2-1 and V is TRBV5-1; 15 bases align to TRBD2. Sample: whole blood, taken at baseline. This CDR3 reads CASRTGLAGGTDEQFF. In DNA form, the CDR3 reads TGCGCCAGCAGAACGGGACTAGCGGGGGGCACGGATGAGCAGTTCTTC.